The 28 T cell receptor beta chains presented below share a single source sample, sequenced in a study of breast tumors, draining lymph nodes, adjacent tissues. MiXCR, applied by TCRdb to the multiplex PCR reads, yields one record per CDR3 protein. The sample shows approximately 90,000 distinct CDR3 sequences, approximately 29% of them seen only once. Breast cancer patients provided tissue from their axillary draining lymph nodes. Source material: axillary lymph node tissue. The receptors derive from a female donor with breast cancer. Some clones in this sample may be carry-over from other donors' samples.

The V gene is TRBV7-9, the J gene TRBJ2-5; 10 bases are shared with TRBD2. With 4 bases clipped from V and 5 bases from J, the junction kept 4 bases outside the gene matches. Germline V lookup: CDR1 SEHNR, CDR2 FQNEAQ (reference sequence). The CDR3 contains 14 residues. DNA for the CDR3: TGTGCCAGCAGCTCCGGACTAGCGGCGGAGACCCAGTACTTC. This sequence encodes CASSSGLAAETQYF. Supplemented by reference TRBV7-9 and TRBJ2-5, the full variable domain reads DTGVSQNPRHKITKRGQNVTFRCDPISEHNRLYWYRQTLGQGPEFLTYFQNEAQLEKSRLLSDRFSAERPKGSFSTLEIQRTEQGDSAMYLCASSSGLAAETQYFGPGTRLLVL.

On this clonotype itself: The CDR3 ends on some other residue instead of the conserved phenylalanine or tryptophan, so this is likely a read error. The chain carries TRBV20-1 and TRBJ2-7; TRBD1 aligns across 7 bases. Germline V gene data show CDR1 as DFQATT and CDR2 as SNEGSKA (reference sequence). The V segment lost 6 bases and the J segment 3 bases; nucleotides outside the gene matches: 2. The CDR3 is 11 amino acids. The CDR3 region is CSARGFYEQYL. The CDR3 DNA reads TGCAGTGCCAGGGGGTTCTACGAGCAGTACCTC.

This clonotype was observed many times. J is TRBJ2-6 and V is TRBV12-5, with TRBD2 matching 11 bases. The ends lost 0 bases at V and 0 bases at J; junction bases unmatched: 10. The CDR3 sequence is 21 residues long. Germline values: CDR1 LGHNT, CDR2 FRNRAP. CDR3 loop: CASGLVVGGLAVDSGANVLTF. CDR3 sequence (DNA): TGTGCTAGTGGTTTGGTAGTCGGGGGACTAGCGGTAGACTCTGGGGCCAACGTCCTGACTTTC. Using reference TRBV12-5 and TRBJ2-6 for the parts outside the CDR3, the full variable domain is DARVTQTPRHKVTEMGQEVTMRCQPILGHNTVFWYRQTMMQGLELLAYFRNRAPLDDSGMPKDRFSAEMPDATLATLKIQPSEPRDSAVYFCASGLVVGGLAVDSGANVLTFGAGSRLTVL.

This clonotype was observed a handful of times. An end of the junction differs from the germline gene, which may be a read error. CDR3 DNA: TGTGCCGCCAGCAGGGACGGCGGGAGGCGAGGGGACGGGGAGCTGTTTTTT. It translates to CAASRDGGRRGDGELFF. J is TRBJ2-2 and V is TRBV15, with TRBD2 matching over 8 bases. The CDR3 loop spans 17 amino acids. Germline lookup yields CDR1 LNHNV and CDR2 YYDKDF (reference sequence).

This clonotype was recorded many times. The chain uses TRBV20-1 and TRBJ2-7, with TRBD1 matching 10 bases. The CDR3 totals 12 residues. In germline, CDR1 is DFQATT, CDR2 SNEGSKA (reference sequence). Germline trimming cut 6 bases from V and 5 bases from J; bases unmatched to any gene: 4. CDR3 loop: CSAETGGHEQYF. In DNA, the CDR3 is TGCAGTGCCGAGACAGGGGGCCACGAGCAGTACTTC.

The table lists this clonotype with many counts. The chain combines TRBV12-3 or TRBV12-4 with TRBJ1-2; D is uncertain. This CDR3 region has 14 residues. V was shortened by 5 bases and J by 8 bases, with 18 bases between the two germline ends. The CDR3 nucleotides read TGTGCCAGCAGTGAGGCCTTTGACTTCGGAGGCTACACCTTC. Translated: CASSEAFDFGGYTF.

This clonotype was picked up many times. V is TRBV28 and J is TRBJ1-5; D is unclear. V dropped 1 base and J dropped 3 bases, with 13 bases sitting between them. The CDR3 sequence is 16 residues long. Germline assignment: CDR1 MDHEN and CDR2 SYDVKM. The CDR3, as DNA: TGTGCCAGCAGTTTATCAGGAGGAGCCTTCAATCAGCCCCAGCATTTT. Its protein is CASSLSGGAFNQPQHF.

The J gene is TRBJ1-1, the V gene TRBV14, with unresolved D. V shed 11 bases and J shed 4 bases, with 14 bases lying between them. In germline, CDR1 is SGHDN, CDR2 FVKESK. The CDR3 contains 12 residues. The CDR3 nucleotides are TGTGCCTGGAGTTTGAGAATCACTGAAGCTTTCTTT. Its translation: CAWSLRITEAFF.

This clonotype was found many times. The chain uses TRBV20-1 and TRBJ2-5, with 10 bases identical to TRBD2. Germline loops: CDR1 DFQATT, CDR2 SNEGSKA (reference sequence). V lost 1 base and J lost 4; bases outside the gene matches: 0. This CDR3 region has 13 residues. For the CDR3, the DNA is TGCAGTGCTAGAGGACTAGCGGGAGAGACCCAGTACTTC. Amino acid sequence: CSARGLAGETQYF.

This clonotype appeared many times. The chain has TRBV5-1 and TRBJ2-5, with D possibly TRBD2 on 6 matching bases. There are 15 residues in the CDR3. Trimming took 7 bases from V and 3 from J, leaving 19 bases between them. Germline V lookup: CDR1 SGHRS, CDR2 YFSETQ. CDR3 bases: TGCGCCAGCTGGGGGAGGTCTCTTCAGAAAGAGACCCAGTACTTC. This encodes CASWGRSLQKETQYF. Filled out from reference TRBV5-1 and TRBJ2-5, the complete variable domain reads KAGVTQTPRYLIKTRGQQVTLSCSPISGHRSVSWYQQTPGQGLQFLFEYFSETQRNKGNFPGRFSGRQFSNSRSEMNVSTLELGDSALYLCASWGRSLQKETQYFGPGTRLLVL.

This clonotype was found many times. V is TRBV7-9 and J is TRBJ2-1; D gene ambiguous. This CDR3 has 15 residues. The germline V gene has CDR1 SEHNR and CDR2 FQNEAQ (reference sequence). Trimming took 1 base from V and 6 from J, leaving 13 bases between them. The CDR3 here is CASSLGGQVGNEQFF. CDR3 bases: TGTGCCAGCAGCTTAGGTGGGCAGGTCGGCAATGAGCAGTTCTTC.

At least ten counts were recorded for this clonotype. A read error may produce the germline difference seen at one junction end. This rearrangement joins TRBV20-1 to TRBJ2-6; weak D call: TRBD1 (5 bases). Germline values: CDR1 DFQATT, CDR2 SNEGSKA (reference sequence). This CDR3 is 14 amino acids long. CDR3 nucleotide sequence: TGCAGTGCTAGAGATTATTCTGGGGCCACCGTCCTGACTTTC. Protein product: CSARDYSGATVLTF.

As concerns this clonotype: A single base separates this from a much larger clone, so it may be a read error. The CDR3 reads CASSNRPNTEVFF. In DNA form, the CDR3 reads TGTGCCAGCAGTAACAGGCCGAACACTGAAGTTTTCTTT. The V call is TRBV12-3 or TRBV12-4, the J call TRBJ1-1; a possible D gene is TRBD1 (5 bases). The CDR3 contains 13 residues.

In this sample, this clonotype turned up many times. V is TRBV11-2 and J is TRBJ2-1, with D possibly matching TRBD2 (5 bases). The CDR3 totals 15 residues. Trimming pared 3 bases from V and 9 bases from J, leaving 18 bases between. In germline, CDR1 is SGHAT, CDR2 FQNNGV. CDR3 nucleotide sequence: TGTGCCAGCAGCTTTGGGGAGACGATTGATATTGAGCAGTTCTTC. Amino acid sequence: CASSFGETIDIEQFF.

This clonotype was observed at least ten times. The chain uses TRBV6-5 and TRBJ2-2; 7 bases match TRBD2. Trimming at V came to 5 bases and at J to 4 bases, leaving 1 base not matched to a gene. This CDR3 has 13 residues. Germline CDR1 reads MNHEY; CDR2 reads SVGAGI. CDR3 DNA sequence: TGTGCCAGCAGTCCGGGGGGCACCGGGGAGCTGTTTTTT. This sequence encodes CASSPGGTGELFF.

This clonotype was observed many times. The rearrangement links TRBV4-2 to TRBJ2-7; 7 nucleotides align to TRBD1. Per germline, CDR1 LGHNA and CDR2 YNFKEQ. This CDR3 is built from 15 residues. V was pared by 2 bases and J by 0 bases, with 4 bases of the junction left unmatched. CDR3 protein: CASSQSRDSSYEQYF. CDR3 coding DNA: TGTGCCAGCAGCCAATCCCGGGACAGCTCCTACGAGCAGTACTTC.

This clonotype appeared once. The rearrangement uses TRBV11-2 and TRBJ2-1; 7 nucleotides line up with TRBD2. The CDR3 is made up of 16 amino acids. The ends lost 5 bases at V and 7 bases at J; junction bases unmatched: 14. Germline CDR1 SGHAT, CDR2 FQNNGV. CDR3 sequence (DNA): TGTGCCAGCAGCCCACTCTGGTCCAGCGGGAAGAATGAGCAGTTCTTC. Encoded protein: CASSPLWSSGKNEQFF. Variable domain in full (rest from reference TRBV11-2 and TRBJ2-1): EAGVAQSPRYKIIEKRQSVAFWCNPISGHATLYWYQQILGQGPKLLIQFQNNGVVDDSQLPKDRFSAERLKGVDSTLKIQPAKLEDSAVYLCASSPLWSSGKNEQFFGPGTRLTVL.

A note on this clonotype: A much bigger clone sits one base away, suggesting this may be a read error. The gene calls are TRBV6-1 and TRBJ2-5, with 9 bases that match TRBD1. Trimming took 5 bases from V and 2 from J; bases not matched to a gene: 6. CDR3 length: 15 amino acids. Looked up from germline, CDR1 is MNHNS and CDR2 is SASEGT. The CDR3 DNA sequence: TGTGCCAGCAGTCAATTCGGGACAGGGCAAGAGACCCAGTACTTC. Residues: CASSQFGTGQETQYF.

For this clonotype: At one end, the junction sequence differs from germline, possibly due to a read error. The CDR3 nucleotides read TGCAGTGCTAGTGGTACTAGCGGGGCACGAAGCTCCTACGAGCGGTACTTC. Its translation: CSASGTSGARSSYERYF. V and J are TRBV20-1 and TRBJ2-7, with 10 bases that match TRBD2. Germline V lookup: CDR1 DFQATT, CDR2 SNEGSKA (reference sequence). This CDR3 contains 17 residues.

The chain uses TRBV28 and TRBJ2-2; 7 nucleotides match TRBD1. This CDR3 contains 14 residues. CDR1 is MDHEN and CDR2 is SYDVKM in the germline V gene. The junction had 4 bases not matched to a gene; V was cut back by 6 bases and J by 3 bases. The CDR3, as DNA: TGTGCCAGCAGCGTAGGGACAGACACCGGGGAGCTGTTTTTT. This sequence encodes CASSVGTDTGELFF.

The V gene is TRBV7-9, the J gene TRBJ2-5; D not resolved. CDR1 and CDR2 (germline): SEHNR, FQNEAQ (reference sequence). The CDR3 contains 11 residues. The germline V and J ends were trimmed by 3 bases and 9 bases, with 8 bases remaining between them. DNA of the CDR3: TGTGCCAGCAGCTTTGAGGTGGCCCAGTACTTC. Encoded protein: CASSFEVAQYF.

This clonotype was seen ten or more times. The chain employs TRBV4-3 and TRBJ2-1; 10 bases are a match to TRBD2. This CDR3 is 16 amino acids long. V was clipped by 0 bases and J by 10 bases; unmatched bases: 9. CDR1 is LGHNA and CDR2 is YSLEER in the germline V gene. The CDR3 here is CASSQELASGRGEQFF. CDR3 nucleotides: TGCGCCAGCAGCCAAGAACTGGCTAGCGGGAGAGGGGAGCAGTTCTTC.

This clonotype was detected many times. V usage is TRBV5-8 and J usage is TRBJ2-7; the D gene is possibly TRBD1 (6 bases). CDR1 is SGHTS and CDR2 is YDEGEE in the germline V gene. V was cut by 1 base and J by 2 bases, with 7 bases left in between. The CDR3 has 13 residues. The CDR3 DNA follows: TGTGCCAGCAGCTTGAGGGACACCTACGAGCAGTACTTC. Translation gives CASSLRDTYEQYF.

This clonotype was seen at least ten times. The chain uses TRBV20-1 and TRBJ2-7, with 11 nucleotides matching TRBD2. The germline CDR1 and CDR2 sequences are DFQATT and SNEGSKA (reference sequence). V lost 4 bases to trimming and J lost 5 bases; unmatched junction nucleotides: 10. The CDR3 runs to 15 residues. The CDR3 sequence is CSAIPASGRSNEQYF. In DNA, the CDR3 is TGCAGTGCTATTCCCGCTAGCGGGAGGTCTAACGAGCAGTACTTC.

In regard to this clonotype: Sequence at one end of the junction differs from germline and may be a read error. The V call is TRBV5-4, the J call TRBJ1-2, with D maybe TRBD1 (5 bases). The CDR3 length is 15 residues. Germline V CDR1 and CDR2: SGHNT, YYREEE (reference sequence). The CDR3: CVSSPGAGQDYGYTF. Written as DNA, the CDR3 is TGTGTCAGCAGCCCCGGCGCAGGGCAGGACTATGGCTACACCTTC.

This clonotype came up many times. CDR3: CAISESNPRTDTQYF. CDR3 DNA sequence: TGTGCCATCAGTGAGTCGAACCCTCGGACAGATACGCAGTATTTT. The V and J genes are TRBV10-3 and TRBJ2-3, with D unresolved. This CDR3 comprises 15 residues. Trimming removed 0 bases from V and 3 bases from J, with 10 bases in between. Per the germline V gene, CDR1 is ENHRY and CDR2 is SYGVKD.

This clonotype came up many times. The chain carries TRBV5-1 and TRBJ2-7; TRBD2 agrees at 7 bases. The CDR3 is 15 amino acids. With V trimmed by 0 bases and J by 0 bases, 3 bases remained unmatched. Germline V gene sequence: CDR1 SGHRS, CDR2 YFSETQ. The CDR3 region is CASSLGGLLSYEQYF. Written as DNA, the CDR3 is TGCGCCAGCAGCTTGGGGGGACTACTCTCCTACGAGCAGTACTTC. Full variable domain (missing parts from reference TRBV5-1 and TRBJ2-7): KAGVTQTPRYLIKTRGQQVTLSCSPISGHRSVSWYQQTPGQGLQFLFEYFSETQRNKGNFPGRFSGRQFSNSRSEMNVSTLELGDSALYLCASSLGGLLSYEQYFGPGTRLTVT.

This clonotype was recorded at least ten times. The V gene is TRBV6-2 or TRBV6-3, the J gene TRBJ2-3; the D is unclear. Germline V gene lookup returns CDR1 MNHEY and CDR2 SVGEGT. Trimming shortened V by 8 bases and J by 0 bases, and 12 bases separated the two germline ends. The CDR3 length is 14 residues. CDR3 loop: CASCKVWSTDTQYF. The CDR3 region has the DNA TGTGCCAGCTGTAAGGTCTGGAGCACAGATACGCAGTATTTT.